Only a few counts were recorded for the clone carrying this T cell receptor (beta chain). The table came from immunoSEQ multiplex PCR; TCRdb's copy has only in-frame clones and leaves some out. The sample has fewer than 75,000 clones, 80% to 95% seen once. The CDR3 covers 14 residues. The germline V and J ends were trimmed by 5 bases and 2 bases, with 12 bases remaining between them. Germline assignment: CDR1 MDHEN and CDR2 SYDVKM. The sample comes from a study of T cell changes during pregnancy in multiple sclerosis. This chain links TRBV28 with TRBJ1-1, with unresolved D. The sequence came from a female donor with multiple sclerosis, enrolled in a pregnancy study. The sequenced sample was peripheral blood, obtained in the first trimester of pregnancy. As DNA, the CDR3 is TGTGCCAGCAGTCGTTCTCAGGTAAACACTGAAGCTTTCTTT. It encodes CASSRSQVNTEAFF.